Here is one T cell receptor beta chain with its context. Participants came from roughly 24 US areas, aged roughly 18 to 95 years. Participants' reported clinical history set cohort assignment. The sample originates from a study of blood T cell repertoires in COVID-19. Overall study context: Spain, Italy and the United States supplied samples that represented acute and convalescent COVID-19.

Repertoires were generated with immunoSEQ multiplex PCR, while TCRdb's copy carries only in-frame clones and drops some. The data show about 190,000 clones, around 85% seen once. The sequence was obtained from a woman aged 30 to 39 who had recovered from COVID-19. The specimen was PBMCs or T cells enriched from blood (not recorded which).

The CDR3 spells CASSYVGGNGYTF. In DNA form, the CDR3 reads TGTGCCAGCAGTTATGTTGGGGGGAATGGCTACACCTTC. The genes are TRBV6-5 and TRBJ1-2, with D perhaps matching TRBD1 (5 bases). This CDR3 has 13 residues. V dropped 3 bases and J dropped 6 bases, with 11 bases sitting between them. Germline assignment: CDR1 MNHEY and CDR2 SVGAGI.